This TCR beta chain was identified during a study of blood T cell repertoires in COVID-19. As for the study in general: Samples representing acute and convalescent COVID-19 were sourced from the United States, Italy and Spain. The cDNA or gDNA used as material had been derived from T cells, B-cell-depleted T cells, or PBMCs.

Per the study methods: The assay estimated nucleated cells by amplifying reference gene primers. The method was immunoSEQ multiplex PCR; TCRdb's version includes in-frame clones alone and lacks a portion of them. V and J calls plus clone size are reproduced from that table; the DNA served to infer D and trimming. The sample records 390,000 or so clones, 80% to 90% being singletons. The V gene's germline CDR1 is MNHEY and CDR2 SMNVEV (reference sequence). V lost 6 bases, J lost 2 bases, and 7 bases stayed unmatched. This CDR3 is built from 14 residues. This sequence was found in a woman aged 25-40 years with active or convalescent COVID-19. The sequenced sample was peripheral blood. V gene TRBV27 combines with J gene TRBJ2-7, with TRBD1 matching 7 bases. The CDR3 DNA follows: TGTGCCAGCAGCTTGGGACAGAAACCCTACGAGCAGTACTTC. This sequence encodes CASSLGQKPYEQYF.